A single sample is the source of the 20 T cell receptor beta chains below, sequenced in a study of OX40 agonist ivuxolimab in advanced cancers. Some clones are missing from TCRdb's copy, which holds only in-frame ones; the method was immunoSEQ multiplex PCR. In the table there are roughly 68,000 clones, roughly nine tenths of which are singletons. The input for sequencing was CD4+ or CD8+ T cells sorted from blood, taken in a trial of the OX40 agonist ivuxolimab. These receptors originate from an adult with an advanced solid tumor such as melanoma, head and neck, liver or kidney cancer.

The chain employs TRBV27 and TRBJ1-1; TRBD1 agrees at 9 bases. V trimming: 7 bases; J trimming: 3 bases; junction bases outside the gene matches: 6. Germline V gene data show CDR1 as MNHEY and CDR2 as SMNVEV (reference sequence). This CDR3 contains 14 residues. CDR3 protein: CASTPGQGDTEAFF. The DNA for the CDR3 is TGTGCCAGCACCCCGGGACAGGGCGACACTGAAGCTTTCTTT.

In this sample, this clone turned up a few times. The chain couples TRBV27 to TRBJ2-4; D is perhaps TRBD1 (6 bases). Germline V gene lookup returns CDR1 MNHEY and CDR2 SMNVEV (reference sequence). Trimming removed 7 bases at V and 1 base at J, with 14 bases between. The CDR3 contains 15 residues. Written as DNA, the CDR3 is TGTGCCAGCATTAGGACAGTCGGGGCCAAAAACATTCAGTACTTC. This encodes CASIRTVGAKNIQYF.

The chain couples TRBV5-5 to TRBJ2-2; 10 positions agree with TRBD1. Per the germline V gene, CDR1 is SGHKS and CDR2 is YYEKEE (reference sequence). CDR3 length: 20 amino acids. The trim removed 1 base at V and 4 bases at J, leaving 16 bases unmatched. CDR3 region: CASSLLSQILGTGATGELFF. The CDR3 DNA reads TGTGCCAGCAGCTTGTTGTCCCAGATCCTGGGGACAGGGGCCACCGGGGAGCTGTTTTTT. The full variable domain, in which reference TRBV5-5 and TRBJ2-2 provide the parts outside the CDR3, is DAGVTQSPTHLIKTRGQQVTLRCSPISGHKSVSWYQQVLGQGPQFIFQYYEKEERGRGNFPDRFSARQFPNYSSELNVNALLLGDSALYLCASSLLSQILGTGATGELFFGEGSRLTVL.

The chain is built from TRBV4-1 and TRBJ2-7; perhaps TRBD1 as D (5 bases). Germline V gene lookup returns CDR1 MGHRA and CDR2 YSYEKL. The CDR3 runs 16 residues. V was cut by 0 bases and J by 2 bases, with 14 bases left in between. The DNA for the CDR3 is TGCGCCAGCAGCCAAGATGGCAGGGTGGCTACCTACGAGCAGTACTTC. Its translation is CASSQDGRVATYEQYF.

This rearrangement joins TRBV7-8 to TRBJ2-6; 9 positions agree with TRBD1. This CDR3 is built from 17 residues. V lost 8 bases, J lost 2 bases, and 10 bases stayed unmatched. Germline-derived CDR1 and CDR2 are SGHVS and FQNEAQ. The CDR3 DNA reads as TGTGCCAGCGGCGGACAGGGGATTGGTGCTGGGGCCAACGTCCTGACTTTC. It specifies CASGGQGIGAGANVLTF. The variable domain in full, with the rest retrieved from reference TRBV7-8 and TRBJ2-6, is GAGVSQSPRYKVAKRGQDVALRCDPISGHVSLFWYQQALGQGPEFLTYFQNEAQLDKSGLPSDRFFAERPEGSVSTLKIQRTQQEDSAVYLCASGGQGIGAGANVLTFGAGSRLTVL.

The chain recombines TRBV19 with TRBJ2-7; TRBD1 aligns across 8 bases. CDR3 length equals 15 residues. V was pared by 1 base and J by 4 bases, with 6 bases of the junction left unmatched. Germline V gene lookup returns CDR1 LNHDA and CDR2 SQIVND (reference sequence). CDR3 sequence reads: CASSIAWDRPYEQYF. CDR3 in DNA: TGTGCCAGTAGTATAGCCTGGGACAGGCCATACGAGCAGTACTTC.

The chain links TRBV27 to TRBJ1-5, with TRBD1 matching 7 bases. V dropped 2 bases and J dropped 4; count of bases not matched to a gene: 2. The V gene's germline CDR1 is MNHEY and CDR2 SMNVEV (reference sequence). CDR3 size: 14 residues. CDR3 in DNA: TGTGCCAGCAGTTTAAGGGGGCATAATCAGCCCCAGCATTTT. It encodes CASSLRGHNQPQHF.

The chain joins TRBV4-1 to TRBJ2-3; D ambiguous. The CDR3 runs 14 residues. CDR1 and CDR2 (germline): MGHRA, YSYEKL. V was shortened by 5 bases and J by 0 bases, with 9 bases between the two germline ends. CDR3 in DNA: TGCGCCAGCAGCTCAGTTCCGAGCACAGATACGCAGTATTTT. Its protein is CASSSVPSTDTQYF.

This chain joins TRBV27 and TRBJ2-7, with D perhaps matching TRBD1 or TRBD2 (5 bases each). The V and J ends lost 5 bases and 3 bases respectively, with 11 bases between them. The CDR3 runs 13 residues. The germline V gene encodes CDR1 MNHEY and CDR2 SMNVEV (reference sequence). The CDR3 here is CASSPGRSYEQYF. The CDR3, as DNA: TGTGCCAGCAGTCCGGGACGCAGCTACGAGCAGTACTTC.

V is TRBV5-6 and J is TRBJ1-5; D is unresolved. The germline gives CDR1 SGHDT, CDR2 YYEEEE. Trimming took 5 bases from V and 6 from J, leaving 12 bases between them. The CDR3 is 13 amino acids. CDR3 coding DNA: TGTGCCAGCAGTTATAGCGGGAGTCAGCCCCAGCATTTT. Amino acids: CASSYSGSQPQHF.

V gene TRBV4-1 combines with J gene TRBJ1-5; D gene uncertain. Germline CDR1 MGHRA, CDR2 YSYEKL. The CDR3 contains 15 residues. The V end was cut by 1 base, the J end by 1 base, with 8 bases between. CDR3 bases: TGCGCCAGCAGCCAAGGGCCGGGGAGCAATCAGCCCCAGCATTTT. As protein: CASSQGPGSNQPQHF.

This clone has a handful of counts. The rearrangement joins TRBV19 to TRBJ2-7; maybe TRBD1 (6 bases). Deletions cut 3 bases from V and 5 bases from J, with 17 bases between. The V gene's germline CDR1 is LNHDA and CDR2 SQIVND (reference sequence). The CDR3 is 15 amino acids. The CDR3, as DNA: TGTGCCAGTAGTATTTTTAGGGGGAGCTGGGACGAGCAGTACTTC. This codes for CASSIFRGSWDEQYF. The entire variable domain, with the rest obtained from reference TRBV19 and TRBJ2-7, is as follows: DGGITQSPKYLFRKEGQNVTLSCEQNLNHDAMYWYRQDPGQGLRLIYYSQIVNDFQKGDIAEGYSVSREKKESFPLTVTSAQKNPTAFYLCASSIFRGSWDEQYFGPGTRLTVT.

This chain joins TRBV7-2 and TRBJ1-5; D unclear. Trimming left V 2 bases short and J 0 bases short, with 5 bases between. Germline V gene sequence: CDR1 SGHTA, CDR2 FQGNSA. CDR3 size: 14 residues. The CDR3 spells CASSLPYSNQPQHF. For the CDR3, the DNA is TGTGCCAGCAGCTTACCGTATAGCAATCAGCCCCAGCATTTT. Full variable domain (rest looked up from reference TRBV7-2 and TRBJ1-5): GAGVSQSPSNKVTEKGKDVELRCDPISGHTALYWYRQSLGQGLEFLIYFQGNSAPDKSGLPSDRFSAERTGGSVSTLTIQRTQQEDSAVYLCASSLPYSNQPQHFGDGTRLSIL.

The chain uses TRBV6-1 and TRBJ1-4; TRBD1 agrees at 7 bases. The CDR3 sequence is 15 residues long. The ends lost 6 bases at V and 3 bases at J; junction bases unmatched: 7. Germline CDR1 is MNHNS and CDR2 is SASEGT. CDR3 sequence (DNA): TGTGCCAGCAGAACTAGGGGGCCAGCTAATGAAAAACTGTTTTTT. Translated: CASRTRGPANEKLFF.

V gene TRBV30 combines with J gene TRBJ2-1, with unresolved D. The germline V gene has CDR1 GTSNPN and CDR2 SVGIG (reference sequence). This CDR3 is built from 12 residues. Trimming took 4 bases from V and 5 from J, leaving 9 bases between them. CDR3 sequence reads: CAWTGGNNEQFF. CDR3 DNA: TGTGCCTGGACTGGCGGTAACAATGAGCAGTTCTTC.

V usage is TRBV27 and J usage is TRBJ2-5; D is perhaps TRBD2 (6 bases). CDR1 and CDR2 (germline): MNHEY, SMNVEV (reference sequence). The V end was cut by 8 bases, the J end by 5 bases, with 12 bases between. There are 12 residues in the CDR3. The CDR3 sequence is CASRAGYETQYF. Here the CDR3 DNA reads TGTGCCAGCCGGGCGGGGTACGAGACCCAGTACTTC.

Judged by abundance, this clone is medium-sized. The chain carries TRBV6-1 and TRBJ1-4; no clear D. CDR3 length: 14 residues. V dropped 4 bases and J dropped 0 bases, with 6 bases sitting between them. The germline gives CDR1 MNHNS, CDR2 SASEGT. DNA for the CDR3: TGTGCCAGCAGTGTCCAGCCAACTAATGAAAAACTGTTTTTT. It yields the protein CASSVQPTNEKLFF.

This sequence joins TRBV11-2 and TRBJ2-3; TRBD2 agrees at 7 bases. CDR1 SGHAT and CDR2 FQNNGV come from the germline V gene. J gave up 5 bases and V 2 bases, and 7 bases lay outside the gene matches. The CDR3 contains 15 residues. Here the CDR3 DNA reads TGTGCCAGCAGCTTATTGGGCGGGGGAGGAGATACGCAGTATTTT. It encodes CASSLLGGGGDTQYF.

J is TRBJ2-7 and V is TRBV5-6; D is uncertain. V was shortened by 4 bases and J by 4 bases, with 9 bases between the two germline ends. CDR1 is SGHDT, CDR2 YYEEEE, per germline. The CDR3 extends over 12 amino acids. The CDR3, as DNA: TGTGCCAGCAGCGTTCAAGGGTACGAGCAGTACTTC. Its protein product is CASSVQGYEQYF.

V and J are TRBV15 and TRBJ2-7; perhaps TRBD2 as D (6 bases). Trimming removed 8 bases at V and 6 bases at J, with 20 bases between. Germline CDR1 reads LNHNV; CDR2 reads YYDKDF (reference sequence). The CDR3 totals 14 residues. In DNA form, the CDR3 reads TGTGCCACCTCGGGGGTTGGTTTGGGTTTCGAGCAGTACTTC. It translates to CATSGVGLGFEQYF.